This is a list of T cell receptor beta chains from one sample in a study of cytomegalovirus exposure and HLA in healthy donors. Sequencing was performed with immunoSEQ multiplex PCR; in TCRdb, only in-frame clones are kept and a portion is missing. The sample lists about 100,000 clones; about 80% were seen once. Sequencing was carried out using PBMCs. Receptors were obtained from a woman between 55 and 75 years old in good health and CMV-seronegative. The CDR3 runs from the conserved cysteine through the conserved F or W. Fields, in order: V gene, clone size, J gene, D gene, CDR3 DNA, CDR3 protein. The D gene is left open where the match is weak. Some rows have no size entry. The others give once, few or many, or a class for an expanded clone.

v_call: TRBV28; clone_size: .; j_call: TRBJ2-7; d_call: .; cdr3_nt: TGTGCCAGCACCCTTGCGGGGGCCTTATCCTACGAGCAGTACTTC; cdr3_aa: CASTLAGALSYEQYF
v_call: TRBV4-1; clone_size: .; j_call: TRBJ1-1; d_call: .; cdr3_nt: TGCGCCAGCAGCCAAGAGGACTTCCAGAACACTGAAGCTTTCTTT; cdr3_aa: CASSQEDFQNTEAFF
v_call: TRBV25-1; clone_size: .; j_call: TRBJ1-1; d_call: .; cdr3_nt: TGTGCCAGCAGTGAATACGTGGACAGCTCTGAAGCTTTCTTT; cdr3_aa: CASSEYVDSSEAFF
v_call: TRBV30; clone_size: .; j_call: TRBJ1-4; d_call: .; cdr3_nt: TGTGCCTGGAGAGACCGGGAGGGAAAACTGTTTTTT; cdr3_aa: CAWRDREGKLFF
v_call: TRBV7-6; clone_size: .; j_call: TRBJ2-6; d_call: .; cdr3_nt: TGTGCCAGCAGCCGAAATCCGGCCGGGTTCCCTGGGGCCAACGTCCTGACTTTC; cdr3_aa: CASSRNPAGFPGANVLTF
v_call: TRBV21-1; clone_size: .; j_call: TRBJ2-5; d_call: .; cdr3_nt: TGTGCCAGCAGCAAAGAGGAGCCGATCCAGGAGACCCAGTACTTC; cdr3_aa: CASSKEEPIQETQYF
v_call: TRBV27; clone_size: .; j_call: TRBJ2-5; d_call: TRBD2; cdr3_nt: TGTGCCAGCAGTTTCCTAGCGGGATCGAAAGAGACCCAGTACTTC; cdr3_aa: CASSFLAGSKETQYF
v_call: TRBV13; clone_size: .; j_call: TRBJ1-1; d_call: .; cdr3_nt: TGTGCCAGCAGTCACCGGGGGTTTCCGAACACTGAAGCTTTCTTT; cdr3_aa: CASSHRGFPNTEAFF
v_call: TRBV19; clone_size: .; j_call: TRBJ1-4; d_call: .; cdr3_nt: TGTGCCAGTAGTCCAGGGGAGCAACTGTTTTTT; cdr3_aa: CASSPGEQLFF
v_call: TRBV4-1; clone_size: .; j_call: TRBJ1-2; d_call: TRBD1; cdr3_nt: TGCGCCAGCAGCCAAGGTGGAGGGGGCACCTATGGCTACACCTTC; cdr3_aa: CASSQGGGGTYGYTF
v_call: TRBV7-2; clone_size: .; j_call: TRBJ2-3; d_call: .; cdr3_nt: TGTGCCAGCAGCTTGGGACTTCCCCCAGATACGCAGTATTTT; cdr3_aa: CASSLGLPPDTQYF
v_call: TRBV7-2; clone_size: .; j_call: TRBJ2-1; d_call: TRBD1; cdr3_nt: TGTGCCAGCAGCTTGGTATCGGGGACAGTCAATGAGCAGTTCTTC; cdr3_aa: CASSLVSGTVNEQFF
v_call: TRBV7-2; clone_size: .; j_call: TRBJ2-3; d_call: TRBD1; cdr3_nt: TGTGCCAGCAGCCGAAGTGCCCCAGGGGGTAACACAGATACGCAGTATTTT; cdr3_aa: CASSRSAPGGNTDTQYF
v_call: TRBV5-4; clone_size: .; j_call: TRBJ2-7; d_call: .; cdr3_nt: TGTGCCAGCAGCTTGTTTGGGAGAATCACCTACGAGCAGTACTTC; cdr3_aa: CASSLFGRITYEQYF
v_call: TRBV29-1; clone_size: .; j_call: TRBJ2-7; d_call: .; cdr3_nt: TGCAGCGTTGAATCGGGAAACTACGAGCAGTACTTC; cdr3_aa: CSVESGNYEQYF
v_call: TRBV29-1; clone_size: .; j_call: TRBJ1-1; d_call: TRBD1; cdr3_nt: TGCAGCGTTGGAAGGGGTAGGGGACAGGCCGACACTGAAGCTTTCTTT; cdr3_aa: CSVGRGRGQADTEAFF
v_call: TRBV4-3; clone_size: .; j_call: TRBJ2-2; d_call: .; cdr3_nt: TGCGCCAGCAGCCAAGATCAACTCGCGAACACCGGGGAGCTGTTTTTT; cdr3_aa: CASSQDQLANTGELFF
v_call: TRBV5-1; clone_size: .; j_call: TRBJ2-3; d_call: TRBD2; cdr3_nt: TGCGCCAGCAGCTTCCGCCGATTAGCGGGGGGTCCTTCGGGGACCACAGATACGCAGTATTTT; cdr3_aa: CASSFRRLAGGPSGTTDTQYF
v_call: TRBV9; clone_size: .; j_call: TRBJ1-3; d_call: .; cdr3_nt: TGTGCCAGCAGCCCCTCCCCTACAGCTGGAAACACCATATATTTT; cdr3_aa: CASSPSPTAGNTIYF
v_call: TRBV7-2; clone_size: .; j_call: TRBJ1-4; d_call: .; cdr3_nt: TGTGCCAGCAGCCGGACTGTGAATGAAAAACTGTTTTTT; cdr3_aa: CASSRTVNEKLFF
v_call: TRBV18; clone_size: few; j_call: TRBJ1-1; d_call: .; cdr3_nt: TGTGCCAGCTCAGCAAACAGGGACACTGAAGCTTTCTTT; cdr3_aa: CASSANRDTEAFF
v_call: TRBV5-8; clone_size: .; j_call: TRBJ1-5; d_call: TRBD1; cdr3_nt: TGTGCCAGCAGCGCTACAGGGGGCGTACAGCCCCAGCATTTT; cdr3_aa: CASSATGGVQPQHF
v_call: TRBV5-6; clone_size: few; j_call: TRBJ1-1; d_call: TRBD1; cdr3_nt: TGTGCCAGCAGCTTGGAGGCGACAGGGACGGCTGAAGCTTTCTTT; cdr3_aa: CASSLEATGTAEAFF
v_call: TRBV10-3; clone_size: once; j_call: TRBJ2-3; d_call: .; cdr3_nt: TGTGCCATCAGGGCGGGGGCCCCCGATACGCAGTATTTT; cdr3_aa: CAIRAGAPDTQYF
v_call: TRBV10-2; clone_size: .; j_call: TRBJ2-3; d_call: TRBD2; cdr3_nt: TGCGCCAGCAGTCGCATGCTAGCGGGGGGTCCTGATACGCAGTATTTT; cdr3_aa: CASSRMLAGGPDTQYF
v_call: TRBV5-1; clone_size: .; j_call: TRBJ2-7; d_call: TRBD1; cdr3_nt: TGCGCCAGCAGCTTGGCCGGGACAGTGTACCACGAGCAGTACTTC; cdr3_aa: CASSLAGTVYHEQYF
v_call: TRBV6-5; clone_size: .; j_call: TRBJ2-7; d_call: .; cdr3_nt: TGTGCCAGCAGTTACGGCCCCTTCTACGAGCAGTACTTC; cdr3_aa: CASSYGPFYEQYF
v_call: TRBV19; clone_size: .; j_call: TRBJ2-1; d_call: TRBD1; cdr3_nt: TGTGCCAGTTCACGGACAGGGAGCTCCTACAATGAGCAGTTCTTC; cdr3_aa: CASSRTGSSYNEQFF
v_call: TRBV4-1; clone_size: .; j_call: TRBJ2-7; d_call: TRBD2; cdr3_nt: TGCGCCAGCAGCCAAGATGGGGGACTAGCGGGAGAGATCTACGAGCAGTACTTC; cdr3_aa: CASSQDGGLAGEIYEQYF